This TCR beta chain was retrieved from a study of graft-versus-host responses after intestinal transplantation (dated by TCRdb to the early 2020s). About the investigation overall: The transplants that recipients received were multivisceral, liver-intestinal, or isolated intestinal. After intestinal transplantation, graft-versus-host and host-versus-graft alloreactive T cell clones were followed in the graft, circulation and bone marrow using bulk TCR-beta CDR3 sequencing. A peak of at least 4% donor T cells among recipient peripheral blood mononuclear cells was the definition used for donor T cell macrochimerism. Rather than going through the commercial service, samples from a few later patients were sequenced in-house on an Illumina MiSeq and processed with MiXCR. Every recipient was given anti-thymocyte globulin induction, then maintenance tacrolimus and steroids for about three years. Of the roughly 24 intestinal transplant recipients enrolled in the cohort, one of whom was a retransplant, a few patients without pretransplant specimens were excluded. Alloreactive clones were identified by sequencing pre-transplant mixed lymphocyte reaction products and comparing them with unstimulated pre-transplant donor and recipient T cells. Summary of the overall study and its limitations: Early after transplant, peak levels of circulating GvH clones were associated with declines in HvG clones. GvH clones were detected in recipient bone marrow, and some of these GvH clones were observed earlier in ileal mucosa or blood, consistent with an intestinal mucosal origin. In the allografts of patients with donor T cell macrochimerism, GvH to HvG T cell clonal ratios were high. The conclusions were limited by the relatively low number and heterogeneity of the intestinal transplant patients.

For this clone: Its antigen remains undetermined. No much larger clone exists at a distance of one base, and base qualities are not known.

The time point label on this specimen signifies: cells obtained before transplantation from donor or recipient. CD3+CD4+ and CD3+CD8+ populations were FACS-sorted from unstimulated pre-transplant donor and recipient cells taken from spleen or lymph nodes. Libraries were constructed by the immunoSEQ multiplex PCR assay. For most patients, genomic DNA was isolated with the Qiagen DNeasy Blood and Tissue Kit and sent frozen to Adaptive Biotechnologies for TCR sequencing. For most patients, high-throughput TCR-beta CDR3 sequencing of genomic DNA was performed by Adaptive Biotechnologies. Processing in the source paper ran as follows. TCR sequencing data for over 15 patients were retrieved from Adaptive's ImmunoSEQ software; a few other patients were processed with MiXCR and VDJtools. To correct CD4 versus CD8 sorting errors, any sequence found in both subsets at a frequency ratio below 5:1 was removed. Because the origin of CDR3 nucleotide sequences shared between donor and recipient could not be assigned, those sequences were removed. At least 2-fold expansion over unstimulated cells and a minimum CFSE-low frequency of 0.002% (template counts) or 0.001% (read counts) were required for clones to be classified as alloreactive. Clones detected in sequenced pre-transplant spleen, lymph node, or MLR CFSE-low populations of the donor or recipient were defined as mappable. Cumulative frequency of alloreactive clones was calculated as a percentage of all sequences weighted by copy number. TCRdb retrieved this table from immuneACCESS and kept in-frame rearrangements only. Not all clones are present; in checked studies, unresolved V genes account for under half, and no reason is known for the remainder. That table furnishes V, J and clone size, whereas the DNA furnished D and trimming. This sample comprises about 92,000 clones, roughly four fifths of them detected only once. The ten largest account for approximately 18% of the sample.

The sequences come from unstimulated CD8+ T cells sorted from spleen or lymph node cells, collected before intestinal transplant. This clonotype originated in a human donor who received an intestinal transplant.

The DNA sequence reads TGTGCCAGCAGCTCGGGCGTACCAGATACGCAGTATTTT. It translates to CASSSGVPDTQYF. The sequence links TRBV7-3 to TRBJ2-3; no D gene call is confident. V sheds 4 bases and J sheds 4 bases, leaving 9 bases between their ends. Including the terminal cysteine and phenylalanine, the CDR3 comprises 13 residues. CDR3 DNA is the only sequence kept; it has 39 bases, read in frame from the first base. In the germline V gene, CDR1 corresponds to SGHTA and CDR2 to FQGTGA.